These 8 T cell receptor beta chains came from one sample sequenced in a study of T-cell reconstitution after alpha-beta-depleted transplantation in children. Their antigens remain unidentified. Study outcomes and limitations: Where alpha-beta T cells came from about two months after transplant was reportedly several hundred expanded graft clones.

The authors prepared the TCRbeta library with unique molecular identifiers. TCRdb ran MiXCR on the PCR reads and lists one entry per CDR3 protein. This table holds roughly 30,000 distinct CDR3 sequences, more than 6% found once. This material consisted of peripheral blood, taken 60 days after TCRalphabeta/CD19-depleted stem cell transplant. Source of these receptors: a child younger than two who had a stem cell transplant for acute myeloid leukemia, so the T cells may come from the graft donor.

This clonotype has ten or more counts. The rearrangement links TRBV25-1 to TRBJ1-2; D is unresolved. This CDR3 has 14 residues. Germline V gene sequence: CDR1 MGHDK, CDR2 SYGVNS. Trimming took 1 base from V and 4 from J, leaving 10 bases between them. The CDR3 sequence: CASSESAYFYGYTF. The CDR3 bases are TGTGCCAGCAGTGAATCGGCCTATTTCTATGGCTACACCTTC.

This clonotype was found many times. V usage is TRBV5-6 and J usage is TRBJ2-7; 10 positions match TRBD1. The ends lost 9 bases at V and 6 bases at J; junction bases unmatched: 9. The germline V gene has CDR1 SGHDT and CDR2 YYEEEE. The CDR3 loop spans 13 amino acids. This CDR3 reads CATFSGQGSEQYF. CDR3 nucleotide sequence: TGTGCCACCTTCTCGGGACAGGGGTCCGAGCAGTACTTC. Combining the CDR3 with reference TRBV5-6 and TRBJ2-7 gives the whole variable domain DAGVTQSPTHLIKTRGQQVTLRCSPKSGHDTVSWYQQALGQGPQFIFQYYEEEERQRGNFPDRFSGHQFPNYSSELNVNALLLGDSALYLCATFSGQGSEQYFGPGTRLTVT.

The V call is TRBV20-1, the J call TRBJ2-1; 8 nucleotides align to TRBD2. Germline V gene sequence: CDR1 DFQATT, CDR2 SNEGSKA (reference sequence). This CDR3 has 14 amino acids. Germline trimming cut 6 bases from V and 0 bases from J; bases unmatched to any gene: 4. The CDR3 sequence: CSAIAGRSYNEQFF. CDR3 coding DNA: TGCAGTGCCATAGCGGGGCGCTCCTACAATGAGCAGTTCTTC.

In this sample, this clonotype turned up many times. V and J are TRBV28 and TRBJ2-7; 11 bases agree with TRBD2. With V trimmed by 3 bases and J by 5 bases, 6 bases remained unmatched. CDR3 length: 15 amino acids. CDR1 is MDHEN and CDR2 is SYDVKM in the germline V gene. The CDR3 is CASSLETSGKHEQYF. In nucleotides, the CDR3 is TGTGCCAGCAGTTTGGAGACTAGCGGGAAGCACGAGCAGTACTTC.

J is TRBJ1-2 and V is TRBV27; no reliable D call. V shed 3 bases and J shed 8 bases, with 13 bases lying between them. The CDR3 is made up of 13 amino acids. Germline loops: CDR1 MNHEY, CDR2 SMNVEV (reference sequence). CDR3 in amino acids: CASSLDPRGGYTF. The CDR3 coding sequence is TGTGCCAGCAGTTTGGACCCCAGAGGAGGCTACACCTTC.

This clonotype was counted many times. V gene TRBV30 combines with J gene TRBJ2-1; 10 positions agree with TRBD2. The germline V gene encodes CDR1 GTSNPN and CDR2 SVGIG (reference sequence). V lost 5 bases and J lost 6; bases outside the gene matches: 7. The CDR3 sequence is 14 residues long. For the CDR3, the DNA is TGTGCCTGGGTCCCTAGCGGGAGCTTCAATGAGCAGTTCTTC. It specifies CAWVPSGSFNEQFF.

This clonotype occurred many times. This chain uses TRBV20-1 with TRBJ2-1, with TRBD1 identical over 9 bases. The CDR3 has 14 residues. Per the germline V gene, CDR1 is DFQATT and CDR2 is SNEGSKA (reference sequence). Written as DNA, the CDR3 is TGCAGCGGGTTTTGGACAGGGGACCACAATGAGCAGTTCTTC. Its protein product is CSGFWTGDHNEQFF.

This clonotype was recorded many times. The rearrangement joins TRBV7-9 to TRBJ2-6; D is ambiguous. The V gene lost 1 base and the J gene lost 11 bases, with 9 bases spanning the gap. Germline loops: CDR1 SEHNR, CDR2 FQNEAQ (reference sequence). The CDR3 extends over 13 amino acids. CDR3 region: CASSLDYIDVLTF. Written as DNA, the CDR3 is TGTGCCAGCAGCTTAGATTATATTGACGTCCTGACTTTC. Looking up the rest from reference TRBV7-9 and TRBJ2-6 gives the full variable domain: DTGVSQNPRHKITKRGQNVTFRCDPISEHNRLYWYRQTLGQGPEFLTYFQNEAQLEKSRLLSDRFSAERPKGSFSTLEIQRTEQGDSAMYLCASSLDYIDVLTFGAGSRLTVL.